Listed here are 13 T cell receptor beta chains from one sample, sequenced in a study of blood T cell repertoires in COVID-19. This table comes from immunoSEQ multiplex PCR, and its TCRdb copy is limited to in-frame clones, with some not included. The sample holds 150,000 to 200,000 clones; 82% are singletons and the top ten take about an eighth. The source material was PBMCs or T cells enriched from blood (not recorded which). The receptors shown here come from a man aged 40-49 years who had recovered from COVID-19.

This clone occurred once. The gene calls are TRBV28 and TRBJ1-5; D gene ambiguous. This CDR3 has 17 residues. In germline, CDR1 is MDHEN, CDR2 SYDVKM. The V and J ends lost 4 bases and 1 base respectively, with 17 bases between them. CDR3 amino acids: CASSSPFSVGSNQPQHF. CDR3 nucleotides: TGTGCCAGCAGTTCCCCATTTTCGGTGGGCAGCAATCAGCCCCAGCATTTT.

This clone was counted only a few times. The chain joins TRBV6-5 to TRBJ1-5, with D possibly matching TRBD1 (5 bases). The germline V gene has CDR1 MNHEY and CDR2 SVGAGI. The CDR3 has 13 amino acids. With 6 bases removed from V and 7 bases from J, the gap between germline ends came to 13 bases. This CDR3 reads CASSPRVEQPQHF. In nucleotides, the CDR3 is TGTGCCAGCAGCCCCAGGGTAGAGCAGCCCCAGCATTTT.

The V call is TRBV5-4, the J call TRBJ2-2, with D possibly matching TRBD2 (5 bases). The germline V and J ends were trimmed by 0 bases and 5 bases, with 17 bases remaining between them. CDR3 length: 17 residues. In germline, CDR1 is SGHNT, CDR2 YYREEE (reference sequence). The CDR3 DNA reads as TGTGCCAGCAGCTTGGCCGCTACTAGTCTCGGTACCGGGGAGCTGTTTTTT. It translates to CASSLAATSLGTGELFF.

The CDR3 region has the DNA TGTGCCAGCTCACCTCTACTAGCCCCCGGGGAGCTGTTTTTT. Translated, it gives CASSPLLAPGELFF. The chain employs TRBV18 and TRBJ2-2; weak D call: TRBD2 (6 bases). CDR3 length: 14 amino acids. Germline values: CDR1 KGHSH, CDR2 LQKENI. V lost 3 bases to trimming and J lost 6 bases, with 11 bases between them.

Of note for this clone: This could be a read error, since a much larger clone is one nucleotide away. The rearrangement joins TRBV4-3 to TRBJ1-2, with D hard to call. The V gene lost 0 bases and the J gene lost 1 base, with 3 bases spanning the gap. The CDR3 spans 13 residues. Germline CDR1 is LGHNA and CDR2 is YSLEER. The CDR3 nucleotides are TGCGCCAGCAGCCAAGACAGTAACTATGGCTACACCTTC. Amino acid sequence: CASSQDSNYGYTF.

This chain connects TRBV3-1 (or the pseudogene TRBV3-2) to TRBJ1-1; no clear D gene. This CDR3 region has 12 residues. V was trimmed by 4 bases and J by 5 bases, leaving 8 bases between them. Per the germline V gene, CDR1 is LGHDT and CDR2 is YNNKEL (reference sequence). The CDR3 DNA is TGTGCCAGCAGCCTAGAGAGTACTGAAGCTTTCTTT. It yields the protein CASSLESTEAFF.

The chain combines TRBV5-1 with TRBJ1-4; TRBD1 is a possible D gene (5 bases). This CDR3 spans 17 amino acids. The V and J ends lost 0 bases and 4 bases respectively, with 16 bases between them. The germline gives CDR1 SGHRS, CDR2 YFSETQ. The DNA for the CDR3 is TGCGCCAGCAGCTTGGCCGGGACGACCGGGGGTAATGAAAAACTGTTTTTT. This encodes CASSLAGTTGGNEKLFF.

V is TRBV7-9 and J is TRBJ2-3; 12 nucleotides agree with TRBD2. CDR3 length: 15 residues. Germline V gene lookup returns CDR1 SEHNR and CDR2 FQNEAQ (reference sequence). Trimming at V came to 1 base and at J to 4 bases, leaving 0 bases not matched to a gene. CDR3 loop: CASSLGTSGADTQYF. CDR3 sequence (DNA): TGTGCCAGCAGCTTAGGGACTAGCGGGGCAGATACGCAGTATTTT.

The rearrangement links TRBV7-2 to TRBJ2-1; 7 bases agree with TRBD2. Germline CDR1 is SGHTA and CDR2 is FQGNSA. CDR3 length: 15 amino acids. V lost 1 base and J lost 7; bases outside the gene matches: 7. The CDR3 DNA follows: TGTGCCAGCAGCTTAGTGGTTGACGGGAGGAATGAGCAGTTCTTC. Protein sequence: CASSLVVDGRNEQFF.

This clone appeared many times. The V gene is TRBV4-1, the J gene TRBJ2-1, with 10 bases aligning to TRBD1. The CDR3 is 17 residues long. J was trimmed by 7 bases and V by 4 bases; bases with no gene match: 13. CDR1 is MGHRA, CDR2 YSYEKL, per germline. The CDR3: CASSPQMGDRGRNEQFF. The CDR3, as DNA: TGCGCCAGCAGCCCTCAAATGGGGGACAGGGGTAGAAATGAGCAGTTCTTC.

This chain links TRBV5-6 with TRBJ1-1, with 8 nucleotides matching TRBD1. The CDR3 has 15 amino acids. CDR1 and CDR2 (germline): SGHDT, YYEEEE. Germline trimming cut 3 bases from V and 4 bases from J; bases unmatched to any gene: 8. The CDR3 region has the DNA TGTGCCAGCAGCTCCGTTCCAGGGGGCCCCACTGAAGCTTTCTTT. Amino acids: CASSSVPGGPTEAFF.

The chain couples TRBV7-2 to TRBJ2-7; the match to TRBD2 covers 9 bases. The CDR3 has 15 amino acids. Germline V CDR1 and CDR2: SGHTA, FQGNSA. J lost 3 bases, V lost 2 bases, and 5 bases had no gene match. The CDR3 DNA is TGTGCCAGCAGCTTACTAGCGGGACCGATCTACGAGCAGTACTTC. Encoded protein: CASSLLAGPIYEQYF.

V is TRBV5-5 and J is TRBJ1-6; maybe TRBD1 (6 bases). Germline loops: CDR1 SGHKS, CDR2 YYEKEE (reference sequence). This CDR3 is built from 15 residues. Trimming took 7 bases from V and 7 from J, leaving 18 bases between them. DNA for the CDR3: TGTGCCAGCCAGATTAGACAGGATGGAAATTCACCCCTCCACTTT. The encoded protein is CASQIRQDGNSPLHF.